This TCR beta chain comes out of a study of blood T cells in healthy people across ages. Overall study results and limits: With unsorted PBMCs, a conclusive comparison of naive versus antigen-experienced cells was not possible.

Comments on this clonotype: Its antigen is still unknown.

Alongside a J-beta primer mix, a sample-barcoded 5' primer served in a second PCR lasting roughly 6 to 11 cycles. Template switching added a 12-random-nucleotide identifier to every cDNA molecule. TCRdb reanalysed the 5' RACE reads using MiXCR and keeps one entry per CDR3 protein. The table lists 700,000 to 850,000 distinct CDR3 sequences, around 36% of them singletons. This TCR was recovered from a man younger than 35 in good health. Specimen: blood.

The CDR3 DNA follows: TGTGCCAGCAGCCCAATGGGCAGGGGAACGGATACGCAGTATTTT. Protein: CASSPMGRGTDTQYF. The genes are TRBV11-1 and TRBJ2-3; tentative D call: TRBD1 (6 bases). The CDR3 has 15 residues. The germline V gene encodes CDR1 SGHAT and CDR2 FQDESV (reference sequence). V was trimmed by 5 bases and J by 6 bases, leaving 18 bases between them.